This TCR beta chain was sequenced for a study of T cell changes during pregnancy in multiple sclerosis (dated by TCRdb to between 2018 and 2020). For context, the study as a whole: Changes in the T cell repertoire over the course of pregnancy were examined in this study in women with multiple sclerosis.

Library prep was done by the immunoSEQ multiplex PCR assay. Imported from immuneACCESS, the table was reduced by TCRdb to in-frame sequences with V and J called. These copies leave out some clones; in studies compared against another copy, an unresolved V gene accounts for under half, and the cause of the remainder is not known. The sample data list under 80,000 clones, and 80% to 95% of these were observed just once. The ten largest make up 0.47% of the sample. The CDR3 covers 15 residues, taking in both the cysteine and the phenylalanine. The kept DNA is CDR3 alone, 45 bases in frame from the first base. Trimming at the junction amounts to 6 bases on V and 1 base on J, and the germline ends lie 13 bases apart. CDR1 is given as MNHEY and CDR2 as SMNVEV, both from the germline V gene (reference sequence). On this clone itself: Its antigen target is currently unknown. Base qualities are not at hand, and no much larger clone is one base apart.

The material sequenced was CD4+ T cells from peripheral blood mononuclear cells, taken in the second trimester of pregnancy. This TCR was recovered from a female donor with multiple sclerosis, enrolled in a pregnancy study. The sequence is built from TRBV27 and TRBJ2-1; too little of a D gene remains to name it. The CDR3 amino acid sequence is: CASSSPGRSYNEQFF. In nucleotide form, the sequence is TGTGCCAGCAGCTCCCCCGGTCGGTCCTACAATGAGCAGTTCTTC.